The clone carrying this T cell receptor beta chain was detected only a few times. The antigen is unknown. A minimum of 5.5 micrograms of total RNA was extracted per sample. Sample-barcoded 5' priming and a J-beta primer mix drove a second PCR of about 6 to 12 cycles. The template-switch adaptor, which had 12 random nucleotides, put a tag on each cDNA molecule. Per-sample output comprised a minimum of 3 million paired-end reads containing CDR3. TCRdb analysed the 5' RACE reads with MiXCR anew, one entry per CDR3 protein. The sample consists of about a million distinct CDR3 sequences, roughly half of them appearing once. The V gene's germline CDR1 is SGHTA and CDR2 FQGNSA. The V end was cut by 5 bases, the J end by 1 base, with 15 bases between. The CDR3 length is 15 residues. This record belongs to a study of blood T cells in healthy people across ages. Overall study results and limits: Roughly linear age-related decline in beta diversity appeared, significant by age roughly 40.

The specimen was blood. The V gene is TRBV7-2, the J gene TRBJ2-7; D gene ambiguous. The origin of this receptor is a woman between 55 and 75 years old in good health. The CDR3 nucleotides are TGTGCCAGCAGCCCCGAACACAAGGTGTCCTACGAGCAGTACTTC. It translates to CASSPEHKVSYEQYF.